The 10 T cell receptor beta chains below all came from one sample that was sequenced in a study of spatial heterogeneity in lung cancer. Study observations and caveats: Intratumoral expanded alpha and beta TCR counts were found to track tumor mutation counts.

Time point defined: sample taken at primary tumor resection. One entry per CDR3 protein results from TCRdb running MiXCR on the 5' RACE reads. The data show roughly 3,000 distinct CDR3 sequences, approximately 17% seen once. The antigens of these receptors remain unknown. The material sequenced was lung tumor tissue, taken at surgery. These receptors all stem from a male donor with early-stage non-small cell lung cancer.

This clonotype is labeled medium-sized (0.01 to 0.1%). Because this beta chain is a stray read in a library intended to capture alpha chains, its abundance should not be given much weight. The CDR3 spells CASSQGSWKDEKLFF. CDR3 sequence (DNA): TGCGCCAGCAGCCAAGGGAGTTGGAAGGATGAAAAACTGTTTTTT. The V call is TRBV4-3, the J call TRBJ1-4; D is undetermined. The CDR3 has 15 amino acids. Trimming removed 1 base from V and 6 bases from J, with 12 bases in between. CDR1 LGHNA and CDR2 YSLEER come from the germline V gene.

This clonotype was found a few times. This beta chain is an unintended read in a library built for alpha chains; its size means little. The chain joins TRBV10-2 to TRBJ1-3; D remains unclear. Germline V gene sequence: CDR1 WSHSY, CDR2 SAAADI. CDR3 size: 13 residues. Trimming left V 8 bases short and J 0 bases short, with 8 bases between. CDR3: CASALTSGNTIYF. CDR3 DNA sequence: TGCGCCAGCGCTCTTACCTCTGGAAACACCATATATTTT.

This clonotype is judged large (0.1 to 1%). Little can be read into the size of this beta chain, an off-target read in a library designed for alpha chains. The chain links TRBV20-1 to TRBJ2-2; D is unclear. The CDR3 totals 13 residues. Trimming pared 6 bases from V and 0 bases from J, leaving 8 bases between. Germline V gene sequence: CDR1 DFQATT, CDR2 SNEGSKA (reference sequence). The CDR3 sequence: CSAADANTGELFF. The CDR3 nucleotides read TGCAGTGCCGCGGACGCGAACACCGGGGAGCTGTTTTTT.

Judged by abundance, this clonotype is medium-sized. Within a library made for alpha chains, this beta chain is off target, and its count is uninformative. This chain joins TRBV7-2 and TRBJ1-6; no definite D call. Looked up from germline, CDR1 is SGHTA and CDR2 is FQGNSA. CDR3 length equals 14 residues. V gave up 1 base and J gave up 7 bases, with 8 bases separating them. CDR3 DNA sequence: TGTGCCAGCAGCTTAGGGTCCACGAATTCACCCCTCCACTTT. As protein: CASSLGSTNSPLHF.

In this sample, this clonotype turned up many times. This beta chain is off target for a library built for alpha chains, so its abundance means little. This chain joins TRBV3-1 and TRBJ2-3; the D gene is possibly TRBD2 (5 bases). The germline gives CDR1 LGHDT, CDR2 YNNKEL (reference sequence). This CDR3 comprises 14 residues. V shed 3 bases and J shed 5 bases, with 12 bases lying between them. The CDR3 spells CASSQVATRDTQYF. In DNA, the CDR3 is TGTGCCAGCAGCCAGGTAGCGACCCGAGATACGCAGTATTTT.

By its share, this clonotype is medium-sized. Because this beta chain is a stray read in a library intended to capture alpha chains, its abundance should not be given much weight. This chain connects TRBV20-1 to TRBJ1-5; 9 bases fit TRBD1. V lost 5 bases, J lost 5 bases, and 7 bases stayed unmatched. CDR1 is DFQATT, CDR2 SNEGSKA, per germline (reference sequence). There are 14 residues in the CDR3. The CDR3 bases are TGCAGTGCTTCCTTGACAGGGGGGTATCAGCCCCAGCATTTT. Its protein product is CSASLTGGYQPQHF.

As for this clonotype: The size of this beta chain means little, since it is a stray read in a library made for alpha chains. The CDR3 protein is CASSSDAGTYNEQFF. CDR3 bases: TGTGCCAGCAGTTCTGACGCGGGGACCTACAATGAGCAGTTCTTC. The V and J genes are TRBV27 and TRBJ2-1, with D tentatively TRBD2 (6 bases). The ends were cut back, 4 bases at V and 2 bases at J, with 12 bases in the middle. The germline V gene encodes CDR1 MNHEY and CDR2 SMNVEV (reference sequence). The CDR3 spans 15 residues.

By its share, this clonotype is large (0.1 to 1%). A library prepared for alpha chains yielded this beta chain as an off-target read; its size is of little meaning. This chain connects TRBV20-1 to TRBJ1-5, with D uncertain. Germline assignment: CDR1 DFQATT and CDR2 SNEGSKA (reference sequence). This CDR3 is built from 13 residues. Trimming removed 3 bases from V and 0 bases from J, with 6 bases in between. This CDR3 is CSASWDSNQPQHF. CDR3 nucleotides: TGCAGTGCTAGTTGGGATAGCAATCAGCCCCAGCATTTT.

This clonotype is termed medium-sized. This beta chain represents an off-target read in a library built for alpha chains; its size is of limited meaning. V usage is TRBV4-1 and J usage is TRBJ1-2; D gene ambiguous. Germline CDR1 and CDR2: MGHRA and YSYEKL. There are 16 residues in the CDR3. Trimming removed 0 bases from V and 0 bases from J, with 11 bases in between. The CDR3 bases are TGCGCCAGCAGCCAAGATCCAGTTACCTCTAACTATGGCTACACCTTC. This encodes CASSQDPVTSNYGYTF.

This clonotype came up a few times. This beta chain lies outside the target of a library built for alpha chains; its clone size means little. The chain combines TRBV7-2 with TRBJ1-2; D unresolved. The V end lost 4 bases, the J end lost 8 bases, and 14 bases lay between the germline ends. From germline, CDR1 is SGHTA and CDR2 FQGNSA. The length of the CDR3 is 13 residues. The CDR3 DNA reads TGTGCCAGCAGCTGGGAGGTGGCAGAAGGCTACACCTTC. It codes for CASSWEVAEGYTF.